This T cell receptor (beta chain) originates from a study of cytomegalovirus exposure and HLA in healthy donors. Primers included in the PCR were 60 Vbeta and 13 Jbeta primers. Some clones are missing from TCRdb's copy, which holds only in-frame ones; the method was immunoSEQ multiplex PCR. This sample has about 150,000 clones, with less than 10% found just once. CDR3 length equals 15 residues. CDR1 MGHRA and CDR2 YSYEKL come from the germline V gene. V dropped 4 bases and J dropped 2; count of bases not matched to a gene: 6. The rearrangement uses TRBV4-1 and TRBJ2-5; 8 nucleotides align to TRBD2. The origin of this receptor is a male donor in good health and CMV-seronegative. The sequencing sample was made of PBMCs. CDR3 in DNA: TGCGCCAGCAGCCGAGCGGGGGTCCCTCAAGAGACCCAGTACTTC. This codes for CASSRAGVPQETQYF.